This TCR beta chain emerged from a study of cytotoxic CD8 clonotypes in ibrutinib-treated CLL. As for the study in general: After median approximately 6 years, roughly 15 stayed in remission, some twelve progressed; responses roughly 25 partial, 2 complete. Findings and limits, study-wide: Patients showed higher baseline clonality than age-matched healthy donors, and it tracked circulating CD8+ T-cell counts. Public clonotypes occurred uncommonly; on treatment, they contracted or remained stable. Clonality increased at ibrutinib response and stayed stable in sustained remission. At progression, however, it fell back toward baseline.

This clone appeared many times. What it binds is not known. This sample also contains other DNA sequences that code for the same CDR3. TCRdb's table, derived via immunoSEQ multiplex PCR, lists solely in-frame clones and lacks some. This table has more than 200,000 clones, around 70% appearing once. The V end lost 5 bases, the J end lost 0 bases, and 5 bases lay between the germline ends. The CDR3 has 13 residues. Germline V CDR1 and CDR2: MNHEY, SMNVEV (reference sequence). This receptor was obtained from a human donor with chronic lymphocytic leukemia. The chain couples TRBV27 to TRBJ1-5; D is unresolved. The material was PBMCs, obtained after 24 months of ibrutinib treatment. The CDR3 nucleotides are TGTGCCAGCAGTCCATATAGCAATCAGCCCCAGCATTTT. Amino acid sequence: CASSPYSNQPQHF.